The 20 T cell receptor beta chains presented below share a single source sample, sequenced in a study of patients and donors after allogeneic stem cell transplantation. MiXCR was run by TCRdb on the RT-PCR reads, yielding one entry per CDR3 protein. The table lists about 100,000 distinct CDR3 sequences, about a third of them singletons. Material: blood, either unsorted or a sorted T cell fraction (not recorded which). These receptors were obtained from a human donor who was either an allogeneic HSCT recipient or a stem cell or donor lymphocyte infusion donor (not recorded which). It is not recorded whose cells these are; they may come from a transplant donor.

This chain links TRBV24-1 with TRBJ2-3, with 8 bases aligning to TRBD2. The CDR3 has 13 amino acids. V was pared by 7 bases and J by 6 bases, with 5 bases of the junction left unmatched. Looked up from germline, CDR1 is KGHDR and CDR2 is SFDVKD. CDR3 sequence (DNA): TGTGCCACCAGAAGCGGGAGCGAGGATACGCAGTATTTT. It specifies CATRSGSEDTQYF.

J is TRBJ1-2 and V is TRBV20-1; D not resolved. Trimming shortened V by 5 bases and J by 3 bases, and 7 bases separated the two germline ends. Germline lookup yields CDR1 DFQATT and CDR2 SNEGSKA (reference sequence). There are 11 residues in the CDR3. CDR3 coding DNA: TGCAGTGCTGGAGTGGACTATGGCTACACCTTC. It translates to CSAGVDYGYTF.

This chain links TRBV20-1 with TRBJ2-1; tentatively, D is TRBD2 (5 bases). Trimming took 1 base from V and 0 from J, leaving 7 bases between them. The CDR3 consists of 14 residues. Germline CDR1 is DFQATT and CDR2 is SNEGSKA (reference sequence). The CDR3 sequence: CSARGRDSYNEQFF. CDR3 nucleotides: TGCAGTGCTAGAGGACGGGACTCCTACAATGAGCAGTTCTTC.

This clonotype was recorded at least ten times. The rearrangement uses TRBV12-3 or TRBV12-4 and TRBJ1-5, with TRBD1 as a possible D gene (6 bases). V lost 6 bases, J lost 4 bases, and 10 bases lay in between. This CDR3 has 13 amino acids. CDR3 DNA: TGTGCCAGCAGGGAACAGGGTAATCAGCCCCAGCATTTT. This gives the protein CASREQGNQPQHF.

This clonotype turned up a few times. The chain is built from TRBV25-1 and TRBJ2-1; D possibly corresponds to TRBD2 (5 bases). The CDR3 length is 15 residues. V dropped 3 bases and J dropped 0 bases, with 9 bases sitting between them. CDR1 is MGHDK and CDR2 is SYGVNS in the germline V gene. CDR3 coding DNA: TGTGCCAGCAGTGAGAGCGGTAGCTCCTACAATGAGCAGTTCTTC. This translates into CASSESGSSYNEQFF.

This clonotype was found a few times. CDR3 in DNA: TGTGCCAGCAGCCAGGGACAGCTTCCCACCGGGGAGCTGTTTTTT. Protein product: CASSQGQLPTGELFF. The chain couples TRBV4-2 to TRBJ2-2, with 7 bases fitting TRBD1. Germline V gives CDR1 LGHNA, CDR2 YNFKEQ. Germline trimming cut 3 bases from V and 4 bases from J; bases unmatched to any gene: 5. The CDR3 sequence is 15 residues long.

This chain uses TRBV7-2 with TRBJ2-5; TRBD2 is a possible D gene (5 bases). This CDR3 is built from 13 residues. Germline CDR1 reads SGHTA; CDR2 reads FQGNSA. The ends were cut back, 0 bases at V and 5 bases at J, with 7 bases in the middle. The CDR3 bases are TGTGCCAGCAGCTTAGCAGGGAGCGAGACCCAGTACTTC. This encodes CASSLAGSETQYF.

The CDR3 DNA is TGTGCCAGCACCTACATGAATGAGCAGTTCTTC. This translates into CASTYMNEQFF. J is TRBJ2-1 and V is TRBV6-5; no definite D call. CDR1 MNHEY and CDR2 SVGAGI come from the germline V gene. The ends were cut back, 7 bases at V and 7 bases at J, with 8 bases in the middle. The length of the CDR3 is 11 residues.

V usage is TRBV28 and J usage is TRBJ1-4; D possibly corresponds to TRBD1 (5 bases). V was trimmed by 2 bases and J by 4 bases, leaving 14 bases between them. Germline assignment: CDR1 MDHEN and CDR2 SYDVKM. This CDR3 has 16 residues. CDR3 residues: CASSLRRQPLNEKLFF. CDR3 coding DNA: TGTGCCAGCAGTTTACGTCGACAGCCTCTTAATGAAAAACTGTTTTTT. Full variable domain (missing parts from reference TRBV28 and TRBJ1-4): DVKVTQSSRYLVKRTGEKVFLECVQDMDHENMFWYRQDPGLGLRLIYFSYDVKMKEKGDIPEGYSVSREKKERFSLILESASTNQTSMYLCASSLRRQPLNEKLFFGSGTQLSVL.

The chain is built from TRBV12-3 or TRBV12-4 and TRBJ2-1; TRBD1 aligns across 8 bases. The V gene end was trimmed by 2 bases and the J gene end by 0 bases; junction bases not matched to a gene: 6. There are 17 residues in the CDR3. The CDR3 sequence: CASSLLGDRPSYNEQFF. As DNA, the CDR3 is TGTGCCAGCAGTTTACTAGGGGACAGGCCCTCCTACAATGAGCAGTTCTTC.

This clonotype was counted between two and nine times. The rearrangement links TRBV7-9 to TRBJ1-3, with 8 bases lining up with TRBD1. The CDR3 spans 16 residues. Trimming took 3 bases from V and 2 from J; bases not matched to a gene: 6. Germline V gives CDR1 SEHNR, CDR2 FQNEAQ (reference sequence). CDR3 in amino acids: CASSFGQTGAGNTIYF. DNA for the CDR3: TGTGCCAGCAGCTTTGGACAGACAGGGGCTGGAAACACCATATATTTT.

There are a few counts of this clonotype. The rearrangement joins TRBV6-2 or TRBV6-3 to TRBJ1-5; tentative D call: TRBD1 (6 bases). The V end was cut by 2 bases, the J end by 4 bases, with 15 bases between. The CDR3 extends over 16 amino acids. In germline, CDR1 is MNHEY, CDR2 SVGEGT. CDR3 sequence (DNA): TGTGCCAGCAGTTACGTCATAGGACAGCCGAATCAGCCCCAGCATTTT. Translation: CASSYVIGQPNQPQHF.

V and J are TRBV20-1 and TRBJ2-1; no firm D call. V shed 5 bases and J shed 9 bases, with 8 bases lying between them. The CDR3 has 10 amino acids. Germline CDR1 and CDR2: DFQATT and SNEGSKA (reference sequence). The DNA for the CDR3 is TGCAGTGCTTTGGGCGGTGAGCAGTTCTTC. Translated, it gives CSALGGEQFF.

The rearrangement uses TRBV2 and TRBJ1-4; D not resolved. Trimming cost V 4 bases and J 8 bases, with 11 bases left between them. The CDR3 runs to 13 residues. Germline V CDR1 and CDR2: SNHLY, FYNNEI. The CDR3 reads CASSVRVHEKLFF. The CDR3 DNA sequence: TGTGCCAGCAGTGTAAGGGTGCACGAAAAACTGTTTTTT.

The rearrangement links TRBV15 to TRBJ2-2, with D perhaps matching TRBD2 (6 bases). Trimming shortened V by 0 bases and J by 6 bases, and 17 bases separated the two germline ends. The germline CDR1 and CDR2 sequences are LNHNV and YYDKDF (reference sequence). The CDR3 consists of 17 residues. CDR3 amino acids: CATSRDFWVASAGELFF. The CDR3, as DNA: TGTGCCACCAGCAGAGATTTCTGGGTGGCTAGCGCCGGGGAGCTGTTTTTT.

Only a few counts were recorded for this clonotype. This chain joins TRBV5-5 and TRBJ2-1, with D hard to call. Trimming pared 4 bases from V and 6 bases from J, leaving 11 bases between. This CDR3 contains 13 residues. The germline gives CDR1 SGHKS, CDR2 YYEKEE (reference sequence). The CDR3 coding sequence is TGTGCCAGCAGCGTCGGGCCTCTCAATGAGCAGTTCTTC. Protein sequence: CASSVGPLNEQFF.

This clonotype came up many times. The chain employs TRBV6-5 and TRBJ1-6, with a possible D match to TRBD1 (5 bases). The CDR3 extends over 14 amino acids. Trimming cost V 5 bases and J 5 bases, with 10 bases left between them. Germline lookup yields CDR1 MNHEY and CDR2 SVGAGI. The DNA for the CDR3 is TGTGCCAGCAGTGCGGGGACGGATAATTCACCCCTCCACTTT. Amino acids: CASSAGTDNSPLHF.

This clonotype has more than one count but fewer than ten. The chain recombines TRBV4-3 with TRBJ2-1, with no clear D. Germline CDR1 and CDR2: LGHNA and YSLEER. V lost 3 bases and J 3 bases, leaving 6 bases between the germline ends. The CDR3 covers 13 residues. The CDR3 sequence is CASSHEDYNEQFF. The CDR3 DNA reads as TGCGCCAGCAGCCACGAGGACTACAATGAGCAGTTCTTC.

CDR3 sequence: CASSATNDRGRREQYF. The CDR3 DNA sequence: TGTGCCAGCAGTGCTACGAATGACAGGGGTAGGCGCGAGCAGTACTTC. This chain connects TRBV6-2 or TRBV6-3 to TRBJ2-7; TRBD1 agrees at 8 bases. V lost 5 bases, J lost 6 bases, and 15 bases stayed unmatched. Germline V lookup: CDR1 MNHEY, CDR2 SVGEGT. The CDR3 totals 16 residues.

This clonotype has more than one count but fewer than ten. The chain carries TRBV5-4 and TRBJ2-7, with D possibly matching TRBD1 (6 bases). V was trimmed by 4 bases and J by 3 bases, leaving 17 bases between them. The germline V gene encodes CDR1 SGHNT and CDR2 YYREEE (reference sequence). The CDR3 sequence is 15 residues long. The CDR3 bases are TGTGCCAGCAGCACTTCGGCAGGGGATTTCTACGAGCAGTACTTC. Its protein product is CASSTSAGDFYEQYF.